This passage covers 16 T cell receptor beta chains from one sample sequenced in a study of breast tumors, draining lymph nodes, adjacent tissues. Each CDR3 protein is one row after TCRdb ran MiXCR on the multiplex PCR reads. The sample consists of some 25,000 distinct CDR3 sequences, approximately 70% of them appearing once. Sequencing used tumor-adjacent breast tissue. Receptor source: a female donor with breast cancer. Some clones in this sample may be carry-over from other donors' samples.

This chain uses TRBV12-3 or TRBV12-4 with TRBJ1-3; maybe TRBD1 (6 bases). Between the trimmed V and J ends, which lost 7 bases and 0 bases, there was a span of 16 bases. This CDR3 comprises 16 residues. CDR3 coding DNA: TGTGCCAGCACCAAAGGACAGTTTAGCTCTGGAAACACCATATATTTT. Its protein product is CASTKGQFSSGNTIYF.

The rearrangement joins TRBV28 to TRBJ2-7; TRBD2 matches at 7 bases. Germline trimming cut 5 bases from V and 6 bases from J; bases unmatched to any gene: 10. The germline CDR1 and CDR2 sequences are MDHEN and SYDVKM. This CDR3 has 14 residues. The CDR3 region has the DNA TGTGCCAGCAGTGGGGCCGGGACTATTGGCGAGCAGTACTTC. Its protein is CASSGAGTIGEQYF.

Comment on this clonotype: At one end, the junction sequence differs from germline, possibly due to a read error. This rearrangement joins TRBV30 to TRBJ1-2; D is unresolved. CDR1 is GTSNPN and CDR2 is SVGIG in the germline V gene (reference sequence). This CDR3 comprises 12 residues. The CDR3 region has the DNA TGTGCCCGGAGCTTCGGGCACTATGGCTACACCTTC. Translated: CARSFGHYGYTF.

This chain joins TRBV4-1 and TRBJ2-3; 7 nucleotides agree with TRBD2. V shed 2 bases, J shed 2 bases, and the junction held 4 bases outside the gene matches. The V gene's germline CDR1 is MGHRA and CDR2 YSYEKL. This CDR3 contains 15 residues. The CDR3 loop reads CASSQLAAPTDTQYF. As DNA, the CDR3 is TGCGCCAGCAGCCAACTAGCGGCCCCCACAGATACGCAGTATTTT.

The V call is TRBV12-3 or TRBV12-4, the J call TRBJ1-4; possible D gene TRBD1, 5 bases. The CDR3 consists of 15 residues. V lost 2 bases, J lost 8 bases, and 15 bases lay in between. CDR3 residues: CASSLSTQGREKLFF. CDR3 nucleotide sequence: TGTGCCAGCAGTTTATCGACCCAGGGTCGCGAAAAACTGTTTTTT.

This clonotype was seen ten or more times. The rearrangement links TRBV30 to TRBJ1-3; maybe TRBD1 (6 bases). Trimming removed 5 bases at V and 7 bases at J, with 9 bases between. In germline, CDR1 is GTSNPN, CDR2 SVGIG (reference sequence). The CDR3 extends over 11 amino acids. The CDR3 DNA sequence: TGTGCCTGGCGGACAGCCAACACCATATATTTT. Its translation is CAWRTANTIYF.

The V and J genes are TRBV20-1 and TRBJ2-3, with TRBD2 identical over 8 bases. CDR3 length: 15 amino acids. V lost 3 bases to trimming and J lost 0 bases; unmatched junction nucleotides: 5. Looked up from germline, CDR1 is DFQATT and CDR2 is SNEGSKA (reference sequence). The CDR3 bases are TGCAGTGCTAGCCGTAGCGGGACTAGCACAGATACGCAGTATTTT. The encoded protein is CSASRSGTSTDTQYF.

The chain has TRBV19 and TRBJ2-1, with 10 positions matching TRBD2. Per the germline V gene, CDR1 is LNHDA and CDR2 is SQIVND (reference sequence). The CDR3 is 15 amino acids. CDR3 bases: TGTGCTACCCAACTAGCGGGAAGCTCCTACAATGAGCAGTTCTTC. It yields the protein CATQLAGSSYNEQFF.

Note on this clonotype: Compared with germline, one end of the junction differs, possibly owing to a read error. The CDR3 nucleotides read TGTGCCAGCAGCCGGAGACAGGGGGGGTCCTATGGCTGCACCTTC. It is translated as CASSRRQGGSYGCTF. The rearrangement uses TRBV5-6 and TRBJ1-2; 9 positions agree with TRBD1. CDR3 length equals 15 residues. In germline, CDR1 is SGHDT, CDR2 YYEEEE.

The chain joins TRBV7-9 to TRBJ2-5; D is perhaps TRBD2 (5 bases). V dropped 2 bases and J dropped 4 bases, with 8 bases sitting between them. Germline V gene data show CDR1 as SEHNR and CDR2 as FQNEAQ (reference sequence). The CDR3 runs to 13 residues. The CDR3 DNA sequence: TGTGCCAGCAGCTTAAAAGGAGGAGAGACCCAGTACTTC. This sequence encodes CASSLKGGETQYF.

The chain carries TRBV4-2 and TRBJ2-3; D is unresolved. The V gene lost 6 bases and the J gene lost 2 bases, with 15 bases spanning the gap. The germline gives CDR1 LGHNA, CDR2 YNFKEQ. The CDR3 contains 15 residues. The CDR3 here is CASSSPPRITDTQYF. CDR3 coding DNA: TGTGCCAGCAGTTCGCCTCCCCGTATCACAGATACGCAGTATTTT.

The J gene is TRBJ1-1, the V gene TRBV6-5; TRBD1 is a possible D gene (5 bases). V was clipped by 5 bases and J by 2 bases, with 12 bases between them. Germline V gene data show CDR1 as MNHEY and CDR2 as SVGAGI. This CDR3 is 14 amino acids long. CDR3: CASSRGRGNTEAFF. The CDR3 nucleotides read TGTGCCAGCAGTCGGGGGAGGGGTAACACTGAAGCTTTCTTT.

In the case of this clonotype: Its ends do not fully match the called genes, so a read error is possible. The J gene is TRBJ2-1, the V gene TRBV5-1; D unclear. The CDR3 runs 15 residues. Per germline, CDR1 SGHRS and CDR2 YFSETQ. CDR3 region: CTSSLVLARRNEQFF. The CDR3 DNA is TGCACCAGCAGCTTGGTCCTCGCGCGGCGGAATGAGCAGTTCTTC.

This clonotype was seen repeatedly, ten times or more. The V and J genes are TRBV6-5 and TRBJ1-5; weak D call: TRBD1 (6 bases). V lost 6 bases and J 1 base, leaving 10 bases between the germline ends. The CDR3 consists of 14 residues. Germline CDR1 and CDR2: MNHEY and SVGAGI. The CDR3 reads CASSPGQSNQPQHF. In nucleotides, the CDR3 is TGTGCCAGCAGCCCCGGACAGAGCAATCAGCCCCAGCATTTT.

The CDR3 DNA sequence: TGCAGTGCTTCCTTATCCCTTGGACAGCTACCTGAAGCTTTCTTT. It specifies CSASLSLGQLPEAFF. V gene TRBV20-1 combines with J gene TRBJ1-1, with D possibly TRBD1 on 6 matching bases. This CDR3 has 15 amino acids. The germline V gene has CDR1 DFQATT and CDR2 SNEGSKA (reference sequence). The ends were cut back, 5 bases at V and 6 bases at J, with 22 bases in the middle.

The chain is built from TRBV12-3 or TRBV12-4 and TRBJ2-4; 7 bases agree with TRBD1. Trimming took 2 bases from V and 1 from J; bases not matched to a gene: 2. This CDR3 has 15 amino acids. Here the CDR3 DNA reads TGTGCCAGCAGTTTAAGGGGGCACGCCAAAAACATTCAGTACTTC. Protein sequence: CASSLRGHAKNIQYF.